This section outlines one T cell receptor beta chain sequence together with its context. Its antigen is not yet known. Nothing much larger sits one base from this clone, and base qualities are not available. Graves' hyperthyroidism was defined as stable when no progression to ophthalmopathy occurred over 18 months of follow-up. The hyperthyroidism patients were between 18 and 65 years old and newly diagnosed, with a disease duration of less than 2 months. Any patient with an uncontrolled infection, another autoimmune disease, pregnancy or lactation was excluded. Clinical symptoms, serum thyroxine and TRAb, thyroid ultrasound, and orbital computed tomography formed the basis for the diagnoses. Ficoll-Paque density gradient centrifugation was used to isolate PBMCs from around 10 ml of fresh peripheral blood. Total RNA was extracted with Trizol reagent, and quality was checked on an Agilent 2100 Bioanalyzer.

Amplification of TCR beta CDR3 regions was carried out from RNA transcripts. For the first round of RT-PCR on the TCR CDR3, the HTBI primer set was used together with the Qiagen OneStep RT-PCR kit. Libraries were constructed in a second round of multiplex PCR, after which size selection and purification were carried out. Libraries were sequenced paired-end with 100 bp reads on an Illumina HiSeq2000. The authors' pipeline ran thus. Raw data were processed with SOAPnuke, discarding reads with adapters, uncalled bases, mean Phred below 15, or no exact constant-primer or identifier match. COPE v1.2.5 was used to merge the high-quality paired reads, and each unique nucleotide sequence was defined as a clonotype. Clonotypes were aligned to IMGT TRBV, TRBD and TRBJ reference segments using MiTCR v1.1. The analysis was restricted to V-J combinations with a frequency above 0.0001, which together covered 99% to 99.2% of the repertoires. The TCS score was defined as the ratio of F50 (clonal expansion) to E x V (chaos), calculated using BLOSUM62-based TCRdist between CDR3 peptides within each V-J. Welch's t-statistics and random forest reduced 450 to 600 V-J features to 10 to 15, which were used in a naive Bayes classifier (R e1071). In-frame beta chains were kept once TCRdb had trimmed the public reads at Q25 with fastp and called clones with MiXCR. Here each entry gathers all rows of one CDR3 protein and keeps the most common genes and DNA. TCRdb's processing, not the authors', yielded these V and J calls. Here the sample has a few hundred thousand distinct CDR3 sequences; about 15% occur a single time. The ten largest clonotypes hold approximately 32% of the sample.

CDR1 and CDR2 are drawn from the germline V gene: SGHAT, FQNNGV. The trim is 2 bases for V and 8 bases for J, with a gap of 15 bases between the germline ends. The CDR3 has 15 amino acids, counting the end cysteine and phenylalanine. The retained sequence is limited to the CDR3, 45 bases, with the frame set at the first base. The sample originates from a study of T cells in Graves' hyperthyroidism and ophthalmopathy (dated by TCRdb to between 2019 and 2020). As for the study more broadly: Peripheral blood samples were taken at the time of initial diagnosis, prior to any treatment. A discovery cohort of fewer than 110 patients, approximately 45 with Graves' ophthalmopathy and approximately 57 with stable Graves' hyperthyroidism, was used to find distinguishing TCR V-J signatures. The paper describes TCR Vbeta CDR3 sequencing of more than 120 peripheral blood samples, made up of roughly 40 ophthalmopathy patients, around 78 hyperthyroidism patients and approximately 17 progressor patients. An independent validation cohort of around 20 hyperthyroidism patients and 17 patients who later progressed to ophthalmopathy tested prospective prediction of ophthalmopathy. In addition, the study compared T-cell repertoires in thyroid tissue and in blood from about 6 Graves' hyperthyroidism patients. The roughly 91 discovery patients were randomly divided into training and test sets at a 7:3 ratio. Once sampling was done, hyperthyroidism patients were given methimazole at a starting dose of 30 mg daily, whereas ophthalmopathy patients were given high-dose intravenous methylprednisolone.

General study outcomes and caveats: No statistical method was used to set the sample size in advance, and investigators knew the group allocation. In validation, the model predicted progression to ophthalmopathy with around 71% sensitivity and less than 75% specificity, a median of approximately 6.7 months before onset. Most expanded thyroid clonotypes (frequency above 0.001) were also detected in blood, a finding suggesting that blood repertoires may reflect thyroid immune responses. Ophthalmopathy was separated from stable hyperthyroidism by a 13 V-J signature model, with around 90% sensitivity and approximately 81% specificity obtained in cross-validation and 80%/75% obtained in testing.

The sequence came from a woman aged 30 to 39 with Graves' hyperthyroidism. Sequences were obtained from blood. The V and J genes are TRBV11-2 and TRBJ1-4; TRBD1 is possibly the D segment (5 matching bases). The DNA reads as follows: TGTGCCAGCAGCTTAAAAGGGGATTTTAACGAAAAACTGTTTTTT. Translation gives CASSLKGDFNEKLFF.